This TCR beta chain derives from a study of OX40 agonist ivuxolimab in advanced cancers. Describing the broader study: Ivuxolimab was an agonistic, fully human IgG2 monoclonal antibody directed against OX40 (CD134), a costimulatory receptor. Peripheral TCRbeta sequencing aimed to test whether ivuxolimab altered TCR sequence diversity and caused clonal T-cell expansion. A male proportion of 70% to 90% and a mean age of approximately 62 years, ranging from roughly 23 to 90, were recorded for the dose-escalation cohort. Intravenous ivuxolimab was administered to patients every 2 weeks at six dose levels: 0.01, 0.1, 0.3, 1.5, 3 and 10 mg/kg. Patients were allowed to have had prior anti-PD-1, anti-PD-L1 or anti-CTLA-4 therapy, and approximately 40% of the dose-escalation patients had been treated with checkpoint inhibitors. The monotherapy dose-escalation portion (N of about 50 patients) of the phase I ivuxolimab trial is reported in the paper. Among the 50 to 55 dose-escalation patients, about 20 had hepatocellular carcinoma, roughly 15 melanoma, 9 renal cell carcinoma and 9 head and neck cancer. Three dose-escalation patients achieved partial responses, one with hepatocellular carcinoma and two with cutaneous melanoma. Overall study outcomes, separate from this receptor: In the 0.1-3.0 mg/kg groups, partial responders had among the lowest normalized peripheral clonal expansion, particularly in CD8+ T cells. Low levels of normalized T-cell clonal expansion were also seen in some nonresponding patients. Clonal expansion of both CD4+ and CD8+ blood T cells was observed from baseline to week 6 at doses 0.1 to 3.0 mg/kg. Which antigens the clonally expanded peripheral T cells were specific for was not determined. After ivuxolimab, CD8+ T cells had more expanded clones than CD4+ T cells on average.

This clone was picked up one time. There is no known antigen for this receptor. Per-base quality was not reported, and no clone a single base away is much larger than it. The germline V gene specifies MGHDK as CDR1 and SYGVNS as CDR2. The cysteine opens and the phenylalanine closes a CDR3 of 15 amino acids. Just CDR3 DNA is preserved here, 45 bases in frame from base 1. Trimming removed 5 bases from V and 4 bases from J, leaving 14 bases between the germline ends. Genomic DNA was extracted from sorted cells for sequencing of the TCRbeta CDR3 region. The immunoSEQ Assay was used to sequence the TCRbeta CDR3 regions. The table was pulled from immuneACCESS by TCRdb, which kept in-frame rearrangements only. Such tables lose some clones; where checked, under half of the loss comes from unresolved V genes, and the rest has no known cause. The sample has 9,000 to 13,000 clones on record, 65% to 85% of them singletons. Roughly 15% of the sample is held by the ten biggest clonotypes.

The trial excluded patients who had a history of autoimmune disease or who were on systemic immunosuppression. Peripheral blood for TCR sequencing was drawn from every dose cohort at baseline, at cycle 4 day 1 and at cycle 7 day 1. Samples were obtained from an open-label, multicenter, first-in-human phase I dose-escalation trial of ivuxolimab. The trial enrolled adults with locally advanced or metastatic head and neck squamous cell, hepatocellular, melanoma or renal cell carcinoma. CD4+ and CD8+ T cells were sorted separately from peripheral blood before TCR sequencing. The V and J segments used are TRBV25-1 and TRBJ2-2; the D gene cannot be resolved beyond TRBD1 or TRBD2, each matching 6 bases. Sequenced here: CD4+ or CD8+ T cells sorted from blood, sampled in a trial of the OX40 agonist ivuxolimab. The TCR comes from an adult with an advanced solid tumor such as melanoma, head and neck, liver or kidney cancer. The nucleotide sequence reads TGTGCCAGCAGTCCCCCGGGGGCGAGCACCGGGGAGCTGTTTTTT. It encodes CASSPPGASTGELFF.